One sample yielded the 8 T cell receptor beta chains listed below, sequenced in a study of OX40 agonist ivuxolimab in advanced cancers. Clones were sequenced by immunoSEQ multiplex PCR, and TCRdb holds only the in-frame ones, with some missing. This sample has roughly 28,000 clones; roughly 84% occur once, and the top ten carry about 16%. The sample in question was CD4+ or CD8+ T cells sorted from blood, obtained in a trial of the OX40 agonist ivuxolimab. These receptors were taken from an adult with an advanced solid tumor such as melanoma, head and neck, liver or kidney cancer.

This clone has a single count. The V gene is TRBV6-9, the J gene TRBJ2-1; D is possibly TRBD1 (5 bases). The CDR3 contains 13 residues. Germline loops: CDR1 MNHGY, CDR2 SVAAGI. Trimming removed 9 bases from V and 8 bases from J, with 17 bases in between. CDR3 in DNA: TGTGCCAGTATGGCGGCAGGGCTGGATGAGCAGTTCTTC. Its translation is CASMAAGLDEQFF.

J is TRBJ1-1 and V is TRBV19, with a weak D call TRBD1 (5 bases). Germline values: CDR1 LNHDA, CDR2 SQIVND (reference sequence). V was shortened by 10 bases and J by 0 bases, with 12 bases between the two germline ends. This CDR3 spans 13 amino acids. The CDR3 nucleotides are TGTGCCACCAAAGACAGTATGAACACTGAAGCTTTCTTT. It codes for CATKDSMNTEAFF.

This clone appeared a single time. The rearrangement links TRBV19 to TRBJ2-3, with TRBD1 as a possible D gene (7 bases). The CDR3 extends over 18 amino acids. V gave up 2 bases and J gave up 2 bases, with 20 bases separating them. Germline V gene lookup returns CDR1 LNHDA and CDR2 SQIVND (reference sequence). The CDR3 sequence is CASSIRTGGPIITDTQYF. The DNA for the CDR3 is TGTGCCAGTAGTATAAGGACAGGAGGGCCGATTATCACAGATACGCAGTATTTT.

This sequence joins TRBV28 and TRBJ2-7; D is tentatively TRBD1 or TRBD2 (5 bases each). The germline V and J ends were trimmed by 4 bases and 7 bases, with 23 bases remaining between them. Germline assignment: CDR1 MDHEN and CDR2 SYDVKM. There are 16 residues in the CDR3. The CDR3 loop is CASSSPPRWTTGEQYF. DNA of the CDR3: TGTGCCAGCAGTTCCCCCCCCCGGTGGACAACGGGGGAGCAGTACTTC. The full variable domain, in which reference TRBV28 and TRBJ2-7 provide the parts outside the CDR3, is DVKVTQSSRYLVKRTGEKVFLECVQDMDHENMFWYRQDPGLGLRLIYFSYDVKMKEKGDIPEGYSVSREKKERFSLILESASTNQTSMYLCASSSPPRWTTGEQYFGPGTRLTVT.

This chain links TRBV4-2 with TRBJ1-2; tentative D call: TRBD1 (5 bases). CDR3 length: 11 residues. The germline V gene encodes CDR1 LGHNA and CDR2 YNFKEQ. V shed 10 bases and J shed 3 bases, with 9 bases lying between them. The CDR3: CATGTDYGYTF. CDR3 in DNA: TGTGCCACCGGGACGGACTATGGCTACACCTTC.

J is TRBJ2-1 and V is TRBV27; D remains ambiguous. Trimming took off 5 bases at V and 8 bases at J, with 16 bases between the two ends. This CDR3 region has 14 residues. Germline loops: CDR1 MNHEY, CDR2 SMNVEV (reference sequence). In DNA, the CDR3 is TGTGCCAGCAGTCCCCTCACCACAGTACATGAGCAGTTCTTC. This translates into CASSPLTTVHEQFF.

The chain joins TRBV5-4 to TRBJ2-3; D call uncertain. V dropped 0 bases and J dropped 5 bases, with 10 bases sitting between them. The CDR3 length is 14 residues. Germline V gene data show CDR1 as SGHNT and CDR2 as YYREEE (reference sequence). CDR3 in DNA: TGTGCCAGCAGCTTGGCTCTCCCTGGAGATACGCAGTATTTT. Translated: CASSLALPGDTQYF. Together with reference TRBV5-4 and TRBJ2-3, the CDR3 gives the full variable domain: ETGVTQSPTHLIKTRGQQVTLRCSSQSGHNTVSWYQQALGQGPQFIFQYYREEENGRGNFPPRFSGLQFPNYSSELNVNALELDDSALYLCASSLALPGDTQYFGPGTRLTVL.

Written as DNA, the CDR3 is TGTGCCAGCAGCCCGCTGCAGGGTTCCAACAATGAGCAGTTCTTC. This codes for CASSPLQGSNNEQFF. The rearrangement links TRBV5-6 to TRBJ2-1; D is perhaps TRBD1 (5 bases). The germline V and J ends were trimmed by 4 bases and 5 bases, with 16 bases remaining between them. Germline V lookup: CDR1 SGHDT, CDR2 YYEEEE. The CDR3 extends over 15 amino acids.